The subject of this entry is one TCR beta chain. Trimming removed 4 bases from V and 4 bases from J; junction bases left unmatched: 11. Germline CDR1 is SEHNR and CDR2 is FQNEAQ (reference sequence). The CDR3 has 16 residues. The data originate from a study of blood T cell dynamics during melanoma immunotherapy. DNA loading was fixed at approximately 0.35 ug for all bulk PBMC samples. TCRdb keeps only in-frame clones here, not all; method: immunoSEQ multiplex PCR. The profile covers about 19,000 clones, with about 90% appearing a single time and around 7.8% taken by the ten largest. The time point denotes: week 3, after first cycle of checkpoint inhibitor. One draw preceded checkpoint blockade; another followed its first cycle at week 3. Patients had no prior systemic cancer treatment, immunosuppressants or other active cancers.

This TCR was sampled from a human donor with melanoma. The V call is TRBV7-9, the J call TRBJ1-2, with 8 bases fitting TRBD1. Sequenced here: blood, sampled from a patient treated with checkpoint blockade. The CDR3 nucleotides read TGTGCCAGCAGCTCCCCCGCACGGGACAGGCCCTATGGCTACACCTTC. This sequence encodes CASSSPARDRPYGYTF.